These T cell receptor beta chains were read from a single sample in a study of T cell responses to AZD1222 COVID-19 vaccine. TCRdb keeps only in-frame clones here, not all; method: immunoSEQ multiplex PCR. Of under 120,000 clones listed, around 94% were seen once; the top ten hold roughly 2.2%. The sequencing here drew on peripheral blood, taken on day 0 of AZD1222 vaccination. The receptor set was obtained from an adult in good health. Each CDR3 is given with its conserved first and last residue. The D gene is left open where the match is weak. Not every row has a clone size; where given, it reads once, few, many or a size class.

TRBV2	TRBJ2-7	TRBD1	.	TGTGCCAGCAGTACGGGACAGGGATTTTTCGAGCAGTACTTC	CASSTGQGFFEQYF
TRBV12-3/TRBV12-4	TRBJ1-2	.	.	TGTGCCAGCAGTACCAGACAGGCTGGCTACACCTTC	CASSTRQAGYTF
TRBV19	TRBJ2-3	TRBD2	few	TGTGCCAGTAGTACACAGACTAGCGGGGGCACAGATACGCAGTATTTT	CASSTQTSGGTDTQYF
TRBV7-9	TRBJ1-3	TRBD1	.	TGTGCCAGCAGCTCCCGGGACAGGGGACCCGATCCTGGAAACACCATATATTTT	CASSSRDRGPDPGNTIYF
TRBV3-1/TRBV3-2	TRBJ2-3	.	.	TGTGCCAGCAGCCAAGAAGGGGCTCCGAGGACGCAGTATTTT	CASSQEGAPRTQYF
TRBV11-3	TRBJ1-1	.	once	TGTGCCAGCAGCTTCCTAAGACAGCTGAACACTGAAGCTTTCTTT	CASSFLRQLNTEAFF
TRBV9	TRBJ2-1	.	.	TGTGCCAGCAGCCCAGACCCACTCACAGTCAATGAGCAGTTCTTC	CASSPDPLTVNEQFF
TRBV6-1	TRBJ1-2	.	.	TGTGCCAGCAGTGACCATACTAGCCCGGGACGCACAGGGAACTATGGCTACACCTTC	CASSDHTSPGRTGNYGYTF
TRBV28	TRBJ2-7	.	.	TGTGCCAGCCGAGGGAGCTCCTACGAGCAGTACTTC	CASRGSSYEQYF
TRBV5-4	TRBJ2-7	.	.	TGTGCCAGCAGCTTTACAGGGAACGAGCAGTACTTC	CASSFTGNEQYF
TRBV14	TRBJ2-1	.	.	TGTGCCAGCAGCCAAGAGGCAGGAGCCTACAATGAGCAGTTCTTC	CASSQEAGAYNEQFF
TRBV6-6	TRBJ2-5	.	.	TGTGCCAGCAGCCGAGGGCAGCTCCAAGAGACCCAGTACTTC	CASSRGQLQETQYF
TRBV27	TRBJ2-2	.	.	TGTGCCAGCAGTCCGGACAGACGAGGAACCGGGGAGCTGTTTTTT	CASSPDRRGTGELFF
TRBV10-3	TRBJ2-7	.	.	TGTGCCATCAGTGAGTCGAACGTAGGAGTTACCTCCTACGAGCAGTACTTC	CAISESNVGVTSYEQYF
TRBV27	TRBJ2-7	.	once	TGTGCCAGCAGTTCCCCGGGACGCCAAAGGGGCGAGCAGTACTTC	CASSSPGRQRGEQYF
TRBV5-1	TRBJ2-7	.	.	TGCGCCAGCAGCTTGGCGACAGTTAACGAGCAGTACTTC	CASSLATVNEQYF
TRBV5-6	TRBJ1-2	TRBD1	.	TGTGCCAGCAGCTTGGTCGGACAGGACTATGGCTACACCTTC	CASSLVGQDYGYTF
TRBV29-1	TRBJ1-1	.	.	TGCAGCGTTGAACAGGGTCGGTCGACTGAAGCTTTCTTT	CSVEQGRSTEAFF
TRBV6-5	TRBJ1-1	TRBD1	.	TGTGCCAGCAGTTACTCGGACAGGAGGACTGAAGCTTTCTTT	CASSYSDRRTEAFF
TRBV19	TRBJ1-1	.	.	TGTGCCAGTAGTATAAGGGGGAATTACGGTGAAGCTTTCTTT	CASSIRGNYGEAFF
TRBV6-5	TRBJ1-6	.	.	TGTGCCAGCAGTTACCCTGCTACGGATTCACCCCTCCACTTT	CASSYPATDSPLHF
TRBV10-3	TRBJ1-1	.	.	TGTGCCATCAGTGAGTCGAGCTGGACGGAGAACACTGAAGCTTTCTTT	CAISESSWTENTEAFF
TRBV9	TRBJ1-3	.	.	TGTGCCAGCAGCGTAGCTACACGGGCATCCGGAAACACCATATATTTT	CASSVATRASGNTIYF
TRBV30	TRBJ1-4	.	.	TGTGCCTGGAGTGGCCCCGGAGGGGGGCCCTCTAATGAAAAACTGTTTTTT	CAWSGPGGGPSNEKLFF
TRBV10-3	TRBJ1-2	.	.	TGTGCCATCAGGAAGACAGCAGCAGGGGGCTACACCTTC	CAIRKTAAGGYTF
TRBV28	TRBJ2-7	TRBD1	.	TGTGCCAGCAGTTTATTTGGACAGGGGAGCTACGAGCAGTACTTC	CASSLFGQGSYEQYF
TRBV7-2	TRBJ2-2	.	.	TGTGCCAGCAGCTTAGAAACTTCCAACACCGGGGAGCTGTTTTTT	CASSLETSNTGELFF
TRBV5-1	TRBJ2-1	.	.	TGCGCCAGCAGCTTTTCCGGGGCCCAATCCTACAATGAGCAGTTCTTC	CASSFSGAQSYNEQFF
TRBV6-5	TRBJ2-3	TRBD2	.	TGTGCCAGCAGTCAATTAGCGGGAGAACCAGATACGCAGTATTTT	CASSQLAGEPDTQYF
TRBV4-1	TRBJ1-1	.	.	TGCGCCAGCAGCCAAGTGGTTCGGGGCAGGGAAAGTGAAGCTTTCTTT	CASSQVVRGRESEAFF
TRBV6-6	TRBJ2-3	TRBD1	.	TGTGCCAGCAGTCGGCGCATTAGGGACAGTAGCACAGATACGCAGTATTTT	CASSRRIRDSSTDTQYF
TRBV5-4	TRBJ1-3	.	once	TGTGCCAGCAGCATAAATTCGTACGGAAACACCATATATTTT	CASSINSYGNTIYF
TRBV7-4	TRBJ2-3	TRBD1	.	TGTGCCAGCAGCACTCCTCGACACAGGGGGTACACAGATACGCAGTATTTT	CASSTPRHRGYTDTQYF
TRBV9	TRBJ1-5	TRBD1	.	TGTGCCAGCAGCGTAGGGACAGGGAGCAATCAGCCCCAGCATTTT	CASSVGTGSNQPQHF
TRBV19	TRBJ2-6	TRBD1	.	TGTGCCAGTAGTATTGGGACAGGGGCCTCTGGGGCCAACGTCCTGACTTTC	CASSIGTGASGANVLTF
TRBV11-2	TRBJ2-7	TRBD1	.	TGTGCCAGTCTGGAGCTCGGGACAGGGTCCTACGAGCAGTACTTC	CASLELGTGSYEQYF
TRBV19	TRBJ2-7	TRBD2	.	TGTGCCAGTAGTACGGCGGGAGGGCCGACCGAGCAGTACTTC	CASSTAGGPTEQYF
TRBV25-1	TRBJ2-7	.	once	TGTGCCAGCAAAGAAGGCTACGAGCAGTACTTC	CASKEGYEQYF
TRBV4-3	TRBJ1-2	TRBD1	.	TGCGCCAGCAGCCAAACAGGGGCAGGGGGCTACACCTTC	CASSQTGAGGYTF
TRBV27	TRBJ2-5	.	.	TGTGCCAGCAGTTCCGTAGGGGATGGACAAGAGACCCAGTACTTC	CASSSVGDGQETQYF
TRBV5-4	TRBJ2-7	TRBD2	once	TGTGCCAGCAGCGGGGGACTAGCGGGAGTAAGCGAGCAGTACTTC	CASSGGLAGVSEQYF
TRBV7-9	TRBJ2-5	.	.	TGTGCCAGCAGCTTAGGCCAAGAGACCCAGTACTTC	CASSLGQETQYF
TRBV19	TRBJ1-1	TRBD1	.	TGTGCCAGTACCGCGGACAGGGTCGAAGCTTTCTTT	CASTADRVEAFF
TRBV7-8	TRBJ1-2	TRBD1	once	TGTGCCAGCAGCTTACTACAGACAGGGGGCGCAGCTAACTATGGCTACACCTTC	CASSLLQTGGAANYGYTF
TRBV5-4	TRBJ2-3	.	.	TGTGCCAGCAGCCGTCCTCGGCAGGGTCCCACAGATACGCAGTATTTT	CASSRPRQGPTDTQYF
TRBV12-3/TRBV12-4	TRBJ2-7	.	once	TGTGCCAGCAGTTTCGGGCGCTACGAGCAGTACTTC	CASSFGRYEQYF